The 27 T cell receptor beta chains below were found in one sample sequenced in a study of Ad26.COV2.S vaccination and SARS-CoV-2 variants. Treatment given: roughly 18 received Ad26.COV2.S at low or high dose, single or two shots; about 5 received placebo; per-sample allocation not given. At day 63 after the first vaccine or placebo injection, samples were drawn. The assay was immunoSEQ multiplex PCR, and TCRdb's table has in-frame clones only and misses some. The repertoire includes under 300,000 clones, around nine tenths of them detected once, and roughly 3% sits in the top ten. The specimen comprised peripheral blood, sampled in a trial of Ad26.COV2.S vaccine versus placebo. Receptors originate from a person between 18 and 60 years old who received the Ad26.COV2.S COVID-19 vaccine or a placebo.

The chain recombines TRBV5-4 with TRBJ2-7, with D maybe TRBD1 (7 bases). CDR3 length: 16 amino acids. Trimming left V 3 bases short and J 2 bases short, with 18 bases between. Germline V CDR1 and CDR2: SGHNT, YYREEE (reference sequence). DNA for the CDR3: TGTGCCAGCAGCTACCCCACCGACAGGGAGGCCTACGAGCAGTACTTC. Amino acid sequence: CASSYPTDREAYEQYF.

The chain is built from TRBV19 and TRBJ2-4, with D unresolved. The CDR3 is made up of 13 amino acids. CDR1 and CDR2 from the germline V gene are LNHDA and SQIVND (reference sequence). Trimming shortened V by 5 bases and J by 8 bases, and 13 bases separated the two germline ends. CDR3 residues: CASSPQNKYIQYF. In DNA form, the CDR3 reads TGTGCCAGTAGTCCCCAGAATAAATACATTCAGTACTTC.

V and J are TRBV7-3 and TRBJ1-2; D unclear. This CDR3 has 15 residues. Germline loops: CDR1 SGHTA, CDR2 FQGTGA. Trimming cost V 5 bases and J 5 bases, with 18 bases left between them. CDR3 protein: CASSPPTGPYYGYTF. For the CDR3, the DNA is TGTGCCAGCAGCCCGCCGACCGGCCCTTATTATGGCTACACCTTC.

V is TRBV11-3 and J is TRBJ2-1; TRBD2 agrees at 7 bases. CDR1 and CDR2 (germline): SGHNT, YENEEA. This CDR3 has 16 residues. Unmatched junction bases numbered 13, after V lost 5 bases and J lost 6 bases. CDR3 region: CASSQHGVGGGNEQFF. Written as DNA, the CDR3 is TGTGCCAGCAGCCAACATGGAGTTGGGGGGGGCAATGAGCAGTTCTTC.

The chain uses TRBV7-9 and TRBJ1-2; D is possibly TRBD1 (5 bases). The V and J ends lost 3 bases and 4 bases respectively, with 12 bases between them. Germline CDR1 and CDR2: SEHNR and FQNEAQ (reference sequence). This CDR3 comprises 14 residues. Here the CDR3 reads CASSLGEVLYGYTF. CDR3 in DNA: TGTGCCAGCAGCTTGGGGGAGGTCCTCTATGGCTACACCTTC.

The chain is built from TRBV4-3 and TRBJ1-1; 9 positions match TRBD1. J was trimmed by 4 bases and V by 4 bases; bases with no gene match: 10. Germline values: CDR1 LGHNA, CDR2 YSLEER. This CDR3 contains 16 residues. The CDR3 region is CASSPRVTGGFTEAFF. The DNA for the CDR3 is TGCGCCAGCAGCCCCCGTGTGACAGGGGGATTCACTGAAGCTTTCTTT.

This chain connects TRBV30 to TRBJ2-7; weak D call: TRBD2 (5 bases). V dropped 6 bases and J dropped 2 bases, with 20 bases sitting between them. This CDR3 comprises 15 residues. Germline V gives CDR1 GTSNPN, CDR2 SVGIG (reference sequence). The CDR3: CACQLKQRNAYEQYV. Here the CDR3 DNA reads TGTGCCTGTCAGCTTAAGCAGCGGAATGCCTACGAGCAGTACGTC.

The chain links TRBV7-2 to TRBJ1-6, with D uncertain. The CDR3 extends over 13 amino acids. Deletions cut 6 bases from V and 10 bases from J, with 13 bases between. Germline V gene sequence: CDR1 SGHTA, CDR2 FQGNSA. CDR3 sequence reads: CASSPPTGSPLHF. The CDR3 DNA follows: TGTGCCAGCAGTCCTCCAACGGGATCACCCCTCCACTTT.

The rearrangement uses TRBV6-5 and TRBJ1-3; perhaps TRBD1 as D (5 bases). Trimming took off 6 bases at V and 0 bases at J, with 9 bases between the two ends. This CDR3 has 14 residues. Per the germline V gene, CDR1 is MNHEY and CDR2 is SVGAGI. The CDR3 region is CASRGGASGNTIYF. The CDR3 DNA reads as TGTGCCAGCAGGGGGGGAGCCTCTGGAAACACCATATATTTT.

On this clone itself: One end of the junction varies from germline; a read error may be responsible. The rearrangement uses TRBV4-2 and TRBJ1-4; D not resolved. The CDR3 spans 8 residues. The germline V gene has CDR1 LGHNA and CDR2 YNFKEQ. The CDR3 nucleotides read TGCGTTGAGGAAAAACTGTTTTTT. Translation gives CVEEKLFF.

V gene TRBV6-2 or TRBV6-3 combines with J gene TRBJ2-1; no clear D gene. The CDR3 has 14 residues. Per the germline V gene, CDR1 is MNHEY and CDR2 is SVGEGT. Trimming took 3 bases from V and 4 from J, leaving 10 bases between them. In DNA, the CDR3 is TGTGCCAGCAGTTATCTAGTGAATTACAATGAGCAGTTCTTC. Protein product: CASSYLVNYNEQFF.

The CDR3 region has the DNA TGTGCCACCCGTCCCGGGACAGGGAACACCGGGGAGCTGTTTTTT. Translating it yields CATRPGTGNTGELFF. The gene calls are TRBV19 and TRBJ2-2; 8 bases map to TRBD1. With 10 bases clipped from V and 1 base from J, the junction kept 8 bases outside the gene matches. The CDR3 is 15 residues long. From germline, CDR1 is LNHDA and CDR2 SQIVND (reference sequence).

The chain employs TRBV5-8 and TRBJ1-2; D remains unclear. V dropped 4 bases and J dropped 8 bases, with 9 bases sitting between them. Germline CDR1 is SGHTS and CDR2 is YDEGEE. This CDR3 is built from 11 residues. The CDR3, as DNA: TGTGCCAGCAGCGCGGAGGAGGGCTACACCTTC. It specifies CASSAEEGYTF.

V usage is TRBV18 and J usage is TRBJ2-7; 7 bases line up with TRBD1. The junction had 2 bases not matched to a gene; V was cut back by 4 bases and J by 2 bases. This CDR3 region has 13 residues. Germline loops: CDR1 KGHSH, CDR2 LQKENI. The CDR3, as DNA: TGTGCCAGCTCACGAGGGACAGCCTACGAGCAGTACTTC. It codes for CASSRGTAYEQYF. Full variable domain (remainder filled in from reference TRBV18 and TRBJ2-7): NAGVMQNPRHLVRRRGQEARLRCSPMKGHSHVYWYRQLPEEGLKFMVYLQKENIIDESGMPKERFSAEFPKEGPSILRIQQVVRGDSAAYFCASSRGTAYEQYFGPGTRLTVT.

The genes are TRBV9 and TRBJ2-7; 10 nucleotides line up with TRBD1. Trimming removed 3 bases from V and 3 bases from J; junction bases left unmatched: 6. The CDR3 covers 15 residues. Germline V gene data show CDR1 as SGDLS and CDR2 as YYNGEE. DNA of the CDR3: TGTGCCAGCAGCGGGGGACAGGGGACAATCTACGAGCAGTACTTC. Amino acid sequence: CASSGGQGTIYEQYF.

This clone was observed once. The V call is TRBV6-5, the J call TRBJ1-1; possible D gene TRBD1, 6 bases. The CDR3 has 13 amino acids. The germline CDR1 and CDR2 sequences are MNHEY and SVGAGI. Trimming removed 6 bases from V and 3 bases from J, with 11 bases in between. Here the CDR3 reads CASRKQGYTEAFF. The CDR3 DNA sequence: TGTGCCAGCAGAAAACAGGGTTACACTGAAGCTTTCTTT.

This CDR3 reads CASSGGPPLGTQYF. CDR3 in DNA: TGTGCCAGCAGCGGCGGACCTCCGTTGGGGACCCAGTACTTC. The V call is TRBV7-2, the J call TRBJ2-5; D unresolved. This CDR3 has 14 residues. V was pared by 5 bases and J by 7 bases, with 17 bases between. CDR1 SGHTA and CDR2 FQGNSA come from the germline V gene.

This chain connects TRBV9 to TRBJ2-7; D is possibly TRBD2 (6 bases). Trimming left V 3 bases short and J 6 bases short, with 16 bases between. CDR1 is SGDLS, CDR2 YYNGEE, per germline. This CDR3 region has 14 residues. In DNA, the CDR3 is TGTGCCAGCAGCGCCCGGGAGCCCACCCCCGAGCAGTACGTC. It is translated as CASSAREPTPEQYV.

This clone has just one count. The chain uses TRBV6-5 and TRBJ2-5, with 7 positions matching TRBD1. Germline V gene data show CDR1 as MNHEY and CDR2 as SVGAGI. V was clipped by 5 bases and J by 6 bases; unmatched bases: 9. The length of the CDR3 is 14 residues. CDR3 bases: TGTGCCAGCAGTCCATTGGACAGGTACCAGACCCAGTACTTC. Encoded protein: CASSPLDRYQTQYF.

The chain employs TRBV4-1 and TRBJ1-2, with TRBD1 as a possible D gene (5 bases). The CDR3 loop spans 17 amino acids. Trimming removed 0 bases at V and 6 bases at J, with 20 bases between. Germline values: CDR1 MGHRA, CDR2 YSYEKL. This CDR3 reads CASSQDGTAYPYNGYTF. The CDR3 bases are TGCGCCAGCAGCCAAGATGGGACGGCCTACCCCTACAATGGCTACACCTTC.

The CDR3 loop reads CASSLEVSSYGANVLTF. CDR3 DNA: TGTGCCAGCAGCTTAGAGGTCTCCTCCTACGGGGCCAACGTCCTGACTTTC. This chain connects TRBV7-2 to TRBJ2-6; D gene ambiguous. Looked up from germline, CDR1 is SGHTA and CDR2 is FQGNSA. The CDR3 loop spans 17 amino acids. The ends were cut back, 1 base at V and 4 bases at J, with 14 bases in the middle.

V usage is TRBV7-3 and J usage is TRBJ2-1; D gene unclear. The CDR3 extends over 14 amino acids. Trimming cost V 5 bases and J 10 bases, with 18 bases left between them. Germline CDR1 reads SGHTA; CDR2 reads FQGTGA. CDR3 coding DNA: TGTGCCAGCAGCCCTCAACCAATCGAAGGGGAGCAGTTCTTC. It encodes CASSPQPIEGEQFF.

The chain couples TRBV5-1 to TRBJ2-1; the D is unclear. Looked up from germline, CDR1 is SGHRS and CDR2 is YFSETQ. The CDR3 loop spans 16 amino acids. The ends were cut back, 0 bases at V and 0 bases at J, with 10 bases in the middle. In nucleotides, the CDR3 is TGCGCCAGCAGCTTGGATCGCGTTAGCTCCTACAATGAGCAGTTCTTC. It encodes CASSLDRVSSYNEQFF.

In nucleotides, the CDR3 is TGTGCCAGCAGCTCCACAGGGGGCTGGAGGCAGCCCCAGCATTTT. Its translation is CASSSTGGWRQPQHF. This sequence joins TRBV7-2 and TRBJ1-5, with TRBD1 identical over 9 bases. CDR3 length equals 15 residues. From germline, CDR1 is SGHTA and CDR2 FQGNSA. After removal of 4 bases from V and 7 bases from J, the junction contained 8 bases not matched to a gene.

The chain has TRBV7-2 and TRBJ1-2, with 8 positions matching TRBD1. Trimming at V came to 4 bases and at J to 6 bases, leaving 7 bases not matched to a gene. This CDR3 is built from 14 residues. Germline V gene data show CDR1 as SGHTA and CDR2 as FQGNSA. The CDR3 loop is CASSYRQGSDGYTF. CDR3 bases: TGTGCCAGCAGCTATCGACAGGGGTCGGATGGCTACACCTTC.

This clone has only a few counts. Written as DNA, the CDR3 is TGTGCCAGCAGCTTAGTGGTACAGGGACGCGGGGAGCTGTTTTTT. This sequence encodes CASSLVVQGRGELFF. The J gene is TRBJ2-2, the V gene TRBV7-2; D might be TRBD1 (6 bases). V was pared by 1 base and J by 7 bases, with 13 bases between. The germline V gene has CDR1 SGHTA and CDR2 FQGNSA. This CDR3 has 15 residues.

Only one count was recorded for this clone. The chain has TRBV4-2 and TRBJ2-3; D call uncertain. V lost 0 bases and J 5 bases, leaving 12 bases between the germline ends. This CDR3 comprises 15 residues. Germline CDR1 is LGHNA and CDR2 is YNFKEQ. CDR3 coding DNA: TGTGCCAGCAGCCAAGATCAACAGTCGAAAGATACGCAGTATTTT. It translates to CASSQDQQSKDTQYF.